The clone carrying this T cell receptor beta chain was detected a few times. Its cognate antigen is unknown. This sample is drawn from a study of a mutant IDH1 vaccine in newly diagnosed glioma. Whole-study context: Treated patients showed a male proportion of around 62%, a female proportion of 37.5%, and a mean age of 40.4 years. Overall study results and limits: Pseudoprogression looked unconnected to shifts in top peripheral T cell clonotypes.

The germline gives CDR1 MNHEY, CDR2 SVGAGI. The CDR3 covers 15 residues. The V and J ends lost 4 bases and 8 bases, in that order; junction bases with no gene match: 10. Time point reported: week 11, during vaccination. With topical imiquimod, each dose of the vaccine consisted of 300 ug of mutant IDH1 20-mer peptide. Using immunoSEQ multiplex PCR, the repertoire was profiled, and TCRdb retains in-frame clones only, with some absent. The sample has some 130,000 clones; about four fifths are singletons. The sample consisted of PBMCs, taken from a glioma patient whose treatment included an IDH1 peptide vaccine. The genes are TRBV6-5 and TRBJ1-2; 10 bases match TRBD1. The sequence was collected from a man aged 35 to 55 with glioma. This chain's CDR3 is CASSFYGTGVEGYTF. DNA for the CDR3: TGTGCCAGCAGTTTCTACGGGACAGGGGTAGAGGGCTACACCTTC.